This TCR beta chain was sequenced for a study of T cell repertoires in cytomegalovirus infection. Study-level points and caveats: The cumulative frequency of public TCR beta families distinguished individuals who carried CMV together with the relevant HLA.

Details on this clonotype: Its antigen is currently unknown.

A single record per CDR3 protein comes from TCRdb applying MiXCR to the reads. The sample shows about 770,000 distinct CDR3 sequences, about 27% of them seen only once. This TCR was recovered from a human donor in good health (CMV status not recorded). Some clones in this sample may be carry-over from other donors' samples. This specimen was cultured CD8+ T cells from PBMCs, taken from culture after CMV antigen stimulation.

The CDR3 loop is CATSRAGTGNSEAFF. DNA for the CDR3: TGTGCCACCAGCAGGGCCGGTACAGGAAATTCTGAAGCTTTCTTT. The chain is built from TRBV15 and TRBJ1-1; a weak D match, TRBD1 (5 bases). The CDR3 has 15 amino acids. The germline V gene encodes CDR1 LNHNV and CDR2 YYDKDF (reference sequence). V was pared by 3 bases and J by 6 bases, with 17 bases between. The variable domain in full, completed from reference TRBV15 and TRBJ1-1, reads DAMVIQNPRYQVTQFGKPVTLSCSQTLNHNVMYWYQQKSSQAPKLLFHYYDKDFNNEADTPDNFQSRRPNTSFCFLDIRSPGLGDTAMYLCATSRAGTGNSEAFFGQGTRLTVV.